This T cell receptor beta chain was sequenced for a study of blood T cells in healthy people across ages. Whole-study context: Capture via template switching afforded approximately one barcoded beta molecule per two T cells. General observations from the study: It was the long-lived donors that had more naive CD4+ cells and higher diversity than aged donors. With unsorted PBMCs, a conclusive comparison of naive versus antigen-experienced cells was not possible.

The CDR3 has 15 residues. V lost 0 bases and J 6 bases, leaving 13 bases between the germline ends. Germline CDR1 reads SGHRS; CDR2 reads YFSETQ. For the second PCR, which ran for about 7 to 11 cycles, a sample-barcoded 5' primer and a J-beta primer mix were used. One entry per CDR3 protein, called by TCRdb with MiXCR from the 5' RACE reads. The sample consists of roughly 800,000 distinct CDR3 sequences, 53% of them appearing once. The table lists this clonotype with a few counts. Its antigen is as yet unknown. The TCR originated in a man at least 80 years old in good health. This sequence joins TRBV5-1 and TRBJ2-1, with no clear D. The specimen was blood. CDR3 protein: CASSLALATVNEQFF. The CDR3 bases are TGCGCCAGCAGCTTGGCCTTGGCTACCGTCAATGAGCAGTTCTTC. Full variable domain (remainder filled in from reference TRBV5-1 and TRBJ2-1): KAGVTQTPRYLIKTRGQQVTLSCSPISGHRSVSWYQQTPGQGLQFLFEYFSETQRNKGNFPGRFSGRQFSNSRSEMNVSTLELGDSALYLCASSLALATVNEQFFGPGTRLTVL.